A single sample gave rise to the 32 T cell receptor beta chains below, sequenced in a study of T cell clusters in autoimmune cytopenias. Multiplex touch-down PCR amplified TRB using TRB-A and TRB-B pools in one tube. TCRdb reprocessed the multiplex PCR reads, keeping one entry per CDR3 protein, no DNA. In total, the table holds approximately 5,700 distinct CDR3 sequences. TRB was amplified from about 250 ng of peripheral blood genomic DNA per sample. These data also featured in a second study, about T cell repertoires in aging, cancer and after chemotherapy.

The source material was peripheral blood. These TCRs come from a human donor in good health.

This clonotype is medium-sized by frequency. The rearrangement links TRBV6-1 to TRBJ1-4; TCRdb lists TRBD1, though no DNA is available to test this call. This CDR3 region has 14 residues. The germline gives CDR1 MNHNS, CDR2 SASEGT. The CDR3 region is CASSYGTENEKLFF.

This chain connects TRBV6-1 to TRBJ1-5; TCRdb names TRBD1, which stays unverified in the absence of DNA. Germline assignment: CDR1 MNHNS and CDR2 SASEGT. This CDR3 has 15 residues. The chain's CDR3 is CASSPGAASNQPQHF.

This clonotype is labeled medium-sized based on frequency. The chain couples TRBV6-2 or TRBV6-3 to TRBJ2-7. The germline CDR1 and CDR2 sequences are MNHEY and SVGEGT. The CDR3 has 13 amino acids. CDR3 region: CASRMTGLYEQYF.

Its frequency marks this clonotype as medium-sized. V usage is TRBV19 and J usage is TRBJ1-5; TCRdb indicates TRBD1, and absent DNA this call remains unverified. The CDR3 covers 13 residues. Germline CDR1 LNHDA, CDR2 SQIVND (reference sequence). The CDR3 region is CASSIAGDWPQHF.

This chain joins TRBV4-1 and TRBJ1-1. Germline V CDR1 and CDR2: MGHRA, YSYEKL. The CDR3 is 15 amino acids. The CDR3 sequence is CASSQSWSGNTEAFF.

The chain couples TRBV4-3 to TRBJ2-1; there is no DNA to check the TCRdb D call of TRBD1. Per the germline V gene, CDR1 is LGHNA and CDR2 is YSLEER. The CDR3 covers 14 residues. The CDR3 loop reads CASSQWGRNNEQFF.

CDR3 region: CASSRTELQPQHF. V is TRBV6-1 and J is TRBJ1-5; TCRdb selects TRBD1, and the lack of DNA leaves this call unchecked. Germline loops: CDR1 MNHNS, CDR2 SASEGT. This CDR3 comprises 13 residues.

Its frequency marks this clonotype as medium-sized (0.01 to 0.1%). The chain links TRBV19 to TRBJ2-7. The CDR3 spans 14 residues. CDR1 is LNHDA and CDR2 is SQIVND in the germline V gene (reference sequence). The CDR3 is CASSTSRIPLEQYF.

This rearrangement joins TRBV28 to TRBJ1-4. This CDR3 region has 15 residues. Per germline, CDR1 MDHEN and CDR2 SYDVKM. The CDR3 reads CASSLGESFDEKLFF.

The CDR3 protein is CASSFQTTPNEQFF. The rearrangement links TRBV11-2 to TRBJ2-1; the TCRdb D gene call, TRBD2, has no DNA to confirm it. The germline gives CDR1 SGHAT, CDR2 FQNNGV. There are 14 residues in the CDR3.

Its frequency marks this clonotype as medium-sized (0.01 to 0.1%). This chain links TRBV19 with TRBJ1-2. There are 11 residues in the CDR3. Per the germline V gene, CDR1 is LNHDA and CDR2 is SQIVND (reference sequence). The CDR3: CASSPGRGYTF.

The chain recombines TRBV7-9 with TRBJ1-2; without DNA, the TCRdb call of TRBD1 cannot be checked. Looked up from germline, CDR1 is SEHNR and CDR2 is FQNEAQ (reference sequence). This CDR3 region has 15 residues. CDR3 region: CASSSGPRRAYGYTF.

The chain couples TRBV20-1 to TRBJ2-3; the D gene TCRdb calls, TRBD2, cannot be checked with no DNA. There are 16 residues in the CDR3. CDR1 is DFQATT, CDR2 SNEGSKA, per germline (reference sequence). The CDR3 is CSATMGLAGDTDTQYF.

This clonotype ranks as medium-sized in terms of frequency. The chain carries TRBV7-9 and TRBJ2-3; TCRdb selects TRBD2, and the lack of DNA leaves this call unchecked. Germline CDR1 SEHNR, CDR2 FQNEAQ (reference sequence). The CDR3 sequence is 14 residues long. CDR3 sequence reads: CASSSRDSTDTQYF.

The chain combines TRBV19 with TRBJ2-7; TCRdb's D gene call, TRBD2, goes unchecked for lack of DNA. The germline gives CDR1 LNHDA, CDR2 SQIVND (reference sequence). CDR3 length: 11 amino acids. The chain's CDR3 is CASTLGGAQYF.

This rearrangement joins TRBV20-1 to TRBJ2-7. CDR3 size: 13 residues. Per the germline V gene, CDR1 is DFQATT and CDR2 is SNEGSKA (reference sequence). This CDR3 is CSALLSGLPEQYF.

The chain couples TRBV19 to TRBJ1-5; TCRdb calls TRBD1, which cannot be checked without DNA. The CDR3 has 17 residues. Germline CDR1 reads LNHDA; CDR2 reads SQIVND (reference sequence). CDR3 sequence: CASSISAGIGSNQPQHF.

This clonotype is labeled medium-sized based on frequency. This chain joins TRBV5-5 and TRBJ2-1; the TCRdb D gene call, TRBD1, has no DNA to confirm it. Per germline, CDR1 SGHKS and CDR2 YYEKEE (reference sequence). This CDR3 spans 14 amino acids. This chain's CDR3 is CASSLAGGVNEQFF.

V is TRBV2 and J is TRBJ1-2; the TCRdb call, TRBD1, lacks DNA for checking. The CDR3 runs to 13 residues. Germline CDR1 is SNHLY and CDR2 is FYNNEI. The CDR3 protein is CASTGQGSGGYTF.

This clonotype is classed as medium-sized by frequency. This sequence joins TRBV6-5 and TRBJ1-2. The CDR3 sequence is 15 residues long. CDR1 is MNHEY and CDR2 is SVGAGI in the germline V gene. The CDR3 sequence is CASSTTPARNYGYTF.

The V gene is TRBV19, the J gene TRBJ1-1; the D gene TCRdb calls, TRBD1, cannot be checked with no DNA. The germline V gene has CDR1 LNHDA and CDR2 SQIVND (reference sequence). The CDR3 spans 15 residues. CDR3 loop: CASKELFVGGTEAFF.

This chain connects TRBV12-3 or TRBV12-4 to TRBJ1-1. This CDR3 is built from 14 residues. The CDR3 loop is CASSFTGHLTEAFF.

This clonotype shows up as medium-sized by frequency. This rearrangement joins TRBV12-3 or TRBV12-4 to TRBJ2-2. CDR3 length: 15 residues. The CDR3 reads CASSLAQGNTGELFF.

The genes are TRBV4-3 and TRBJ2-3. The germline gives CDR1 LGHNA, CDR2 YSLEER. The CDR3 is made up of 16 amino acids. The CDR3 loop is CASSQGLAILGDTQYF.

The chain combines TRBV12-3 or TRBV12-4 with TRBJ2-2; absent DNA, TCRdb's TRBD1 call cannot be checked. CDR3 length: 15 residues. This chain's CDR3 is CASRASTGVIGELFF.

The chain joins TRBV10-1 to TRBJ1-2; TCRdb picks TRBD1, but there is no DNA to check that call. This CDR3 comprises 17 residues. Germline V gene lookup returns CDR1 WNHNN and CDR2 SYGVQD (reference sequence). CDR3 sequence: CASSESKEGAPPHGYTF.

The CDR3 loop is CAISLGGQGLYEQYF. The chain is built from TRBV10-3 and TRBJ2-7; without DNA, the TCRdb call of TRBD1 cannot be checked. The CDR3 is 15 amino acids. CDR1 is ENHRY, CDR2 SYGVKD, per germline.

This clonotype is deemed medium-sized (0.01 to 0.1%) by its frequency. The chain couples TRBV6-5 to TRBJ1-4; lacking DNA, the TRBD1 call made by TCRdb goes unchecked. Germline V gives CDR1 MNHEY, CDR2 SVGAGI. The CDR3 is 15 amino acids. CDR3 in amino acids: CASSYNRGPNEKLFF.

The chain links TRBV12-3 or TRBV12-4 to TRBJ1-5; checking the TCRdb D call of TRBD1 is not possible without DNA. The CDR3 sequence is 21 residues long. CDR3: CASNETGNNRGLRDSNQPQHF.

This clonotype ranks as medium-sized (0.01 to 0.1%) in terms of frequency. The chain joins TRBV6-2 or TRBV6-3 to TRBJ2-3; TCRdb reports TRBD2, a call that lacks DNA to check it against. Per the germline V gene, CDR1 is MNHEY and CDR2 is SVGEGT. This CDR3 has 17 amino acids. CDR3 region: CASSPGTSGGPRDTQYF.

This clonotype is identified as medium-sized (0.01 to 0.1%) from frequency. The chain has TRBV12-3 or TRBV12-4 and TRBJ2-3; TCRdb gives TRBD1 as the D gene, but with no DNA this cannot be confirmed. The CDR3 has 13 amino acids. This CDR3 is CASRPGSTDTQYF.

This chain links TRBV27 with TRBJ2-5; TCRdb outputs TRBD2, but without DNA this stays unchecked. This CDR3 is 18 amino acids long. Germline CDR1 reads MNHEY; CDR2 reads SMNVEV (reference sequence). The CDR3 spells CASSLEGRSGGPKETQYF.